The TCR beta chain described here comes from a study of beta chain features in type 1 diabetes. Study-wide results and caveats: Sequencing the cDNA could make cells with high TCR expression show up more than they should. PCR could preferentially amplify shorter templates, alike in patients and controls. Within patients, naive, central memory and Treg TCRB repertoires seemed more similar than within healthy donors.

This clone was observed a handful of times. Its target is unknown. The germline gives CDR1 ENHRY, CDR2 SYGVKD. Losses at the gene ends were 10 bases for V and 3 bases for J; bases not matched to a gene: 4. This CDR3 has 13 residues. As every portion of the isolated RNA was reverse transcribed, the sequencing read expressed TCRB transcripts. Profiling relied on immunoSEQ multiplex PCR, and the TCRdb table lists in-frame clones only, not all of them. The sample lists 900,000 or so clones; around a sixth were seen once. This rearrangement joins TRBV10-3 to TRBJ1-2; 11 nucleotides line up with TRBD1. Sequencing input: naive CD4+ T cells from blood. The sequence came from a woman aged 18 to 35 in good health. The CDR3 DNA sequence: TGTGCCAGCCGGACAGGGGGCTACTATGGCTACACCTTC. Its protein product is CASRTGGYYGYTF.